This T cell receptor (beta chain) was sequenced during a study of response to subunit inactivated influenza vaccine. Study conclusions and caveats: Authors suggested seasonal influenza vaccinations each recruit few new T cells.

For this clonotype: Its antigen is currently unknown.

TCRdb processed the RT-PCR reads anew with MiXCR; each CDR3 protein has one entry. Of almost 250,000 distinct CDR3 sequences listed, more than 9% are singletons. There are 14 residues in the CDR3. V dropped 1 base and J dropped 5 bases, with 13 bases sitting between them. CDR1 and CDR2 from the germline V gene are SGHRS and YFSETQ. This chain links TRBV5-1 with TRBJ2-7; D may be TRBD1 or TRBD2 (5 bases each). The sequence was obtained from a man aged 50 to 60 who received an inactivated influenza vaccine. Material: non-naive T cells sorted from PBMCs, obtained approximately 15 days before vaccination. DNA of the CDR3: TGCGCCAGCAGCTTGCGTGGGGCCGGGGACGAGCAGTACTTC. This codes for CASSLRGAGDEQYF.